The 5 T cell receptor beta chains reported below all come from one sample, sequenced in a study of cytomegalovirus exposure and HLA in healthy donors. The primer mix had 60 Vbeta and 13 Jbeta primers. This table comes from immunoSEQ multiplex PCR, and its TCRdb copy is limited to in-frame clones, with some not included. The top ten hold roughly 23% of the sample, which has some 65,000 clones, approximately 82% seen once. Sequencing was done on a sample of PBMCs. These receptors were obtained from a middle-aged woman in good health and CMV-seropositive.

The V gene is TRBV9, the J gene TRBJ2-3, with TRBD2 matching 10 bases. Germline loops: CDR1 SGDLS, CDR2 YYNGEE. Trimming cost V 0 bases and J 0 bases; bases outside gene matches: 7. CDR3 length: 18 residues. CDR3 in amino acids: CASSVVGLAAKSTDTQYF. The CDR3 DNA reads TGTGCCAGCAGCGTAGTTGGACTAGCGGCTAAAAGCACAGATACGCAGTATTTT.

DNA for the CDR3: TGTGCCTGGAGTGAGGGACAGGGAAGTTATGGCTACACCTTC. It encodes CAWSEGQGSYGYTF. The chain combines TRBV30 with TRBJ1-2; TRBD1 matches at 9 bases. Germline V gene lookup returns CDR1 GTSNPN and CDR2 SVGIG (reference sequence). V was pared by 1 base and J by 5 bases, with 5 bases of the junction left unmatched. This CDR3 region has 14 residues.

This clone appeared a few times. The chain uses TRBV7-9 and TRBJ2-3; 8 nucleotides agree with TRBD2. Germline V gene data show CDR1 as SEHNR and CDR2 as FQNEAQ (reference sequence). J was trimmed by 2 bases and V by 4 bases; bases with no gene match: 8. The CDR3 runs 16 residues. The CDR3 DNA reads TGTGCCAGCAGCTCCAGGAAACTAGCGGACACAGATACGCAGTATTTT. This gives the protein CASSSRKLADTDTQYF.

The rearrangement links TRBV2 to TRBJ2-3; 12 bases are shared with TRBD2. The CDR3 runs 17 residues. Per germline, CDR1 SNHLY and CDR2 FYNNEI. V lost 7 bases, J lost 0 bases, and 8 bases stayed unmatched. The CDR3 region has the DNA TGTGCCAGCAAGCTGCTAGCGGGGGGGCTTAGCACAGATACGCAGTATTTT. It yields the protein CASKLLAGGLSTDTQYF.

This chain joins TRBV2 and TRBJ1-5; the D gene is possibly TRBD1 (5 bases). Germline-derived CDR1 and CDR2 are SNHLY and FYNNEI. Trimming took 4 bases from V and 6 from J, leaving 10 bases between them. The CDR3 is made up of 13 amino acids. CDR3 DNA: TGTGCCAGCAGTGCGCGGGGGATTCAGCCCCAGCATTTT. Translated, it gives CASSARGIQPQHF.